A single sample gave rise to the 13 T cell receptor beta chains below, sequenced in a study of cytomegalovirus exposure and HLA in healthy donors. Primers: 60 Vbeta forward and 13 Jbeta reverse. Some clones are missing from TCRdb's copy, which holds only in-frame ones; the method was immunoSEQ multiplex PCR. The profile covers around 150,000 clones, with 82% appearing a single time and under 1% taken by the ten largest. The material sequenced was PBMCs. Receptors originate from a girl between 2 and 10 years old in good health and CMV-seropositive.

This clone was counted a single time. The chain joins TRBV5-1 to TRBJ1-2; 7 nucleotides line up with TRBD1. V was clipped by 0 bases and J by 0 bases; unmatched bases: 2. Germline V gene lookup returns CDR1 SGHRS and CDR2 YFSETQ. The CDR3 has 15 residues. CDR3 DNA sequence: TGCGCCAGCAGCTTGGTCGGGACAGCTAACTATGGCTACACCTTC. Protein product: CASSLVGTANYGYTF. The full variable domain, with the rest looked up from reference TRBV5-1 and TRBJ1-2, is KAGVTQTPRYLIKTRGQQVTLSCSPISGHRSVSWYQQTPGQGLQFLFEYFSETQRNKGNFPGRFSGRQFSNSRSEMNVSTLELGDSALYLCASSLVGTANYGYTFGSGTRLTVV.

This clone is a singleton in its sample. The rearrangement joins TRBV7-3 to TRBJ2-3; D gene uncertain. Germline CDR1 is SGHTA and CDR2 is FQGTGA. This CDR3 is built from 13 residues. V lost 4 bases, J lost 4 bases, and 9 bases lay in between. The CDR3 nucleotides are TGTGCCAGCAGCTCCTACGTGGCAGATACGCAGTATTTT. Its translation is CASSSYVADTQYF.

The chain is built from TRBV5-1 and TRBJ2-3; D may be TRBD1 (5 bases). The CDR3 consists of 14 residues. Looked up from germline, CDR1 is SGHRS and CDR2 is YFSETQ. Trimming took 3 bases from V and 1 from J, leaving 9 bases between them. CDR3 sequence: CASSWFRGTDTQYF. The CDR3 DNA follows: TGCGCCAGCAGCTGGTTCAGGGGCACAGATACGCAGTATTTT.

The chain links TRBV19 to TRBJ2-2; D perhaps matches TRBD1 (6 bases). This CDR3 is built from 13 residues. CDR1 LNHDA and CDR2 SQIVND come from the germline V gene (reference sequence). V dropped 4 bases and J dropped 5 bases, with 8 bases sitting between them. The CDR3 loop is CASSTQGTGELFF. DNA of the CDR3: TGTGCCAGTAGTACACAGGGAACCGGGGAGCTGTTTTTT. Looking up the rest from reference TRBV19 and TRBJ2-2 gives the full variable domain: DGGITQSPKYLFRKEGQNVTLSCEQNLNHDAMYWYRQDPGQGLRLIYYSQIVNDFQKGDIAEGYSVSREKKESFPLTVTSAQKNPTAFYLCASSTQGTGELFFGEGSRLTVL.

V usage is TRBV2 and J usage is TRBJ2-3; TRBD2 aligns across 7 bases. V was clipped by 3 bases and J by 4 bases; unmatched bases: 4. The CDR3 sequence is 14 residues long. CDR1 is SNHLY, CDR2 FYNNEI, per germline. CDR3 nucleotide sequence: TGTGCCAGCAGTGAGACTAGCTCGGCAGATACGCAGTATTTT. It yields the protein CASSETSSADTQYF.

The V gene is TRBV5-4, the J gene TRBJ2-1; no clear D gene. CDR3 length equals 14 residues. The germline gives CDR1 SGHNT, CDR2 YYREEE (reference sequence). The V end lost 0 bases, the J end lost 2 bases, and 6 bases lay between the germline ends. For the CDR3, the DNA is TGTGCCAGCAGCTTGGGCGACACCTACAATGAGCAGTTCTTC. This codes for CASSLGDTYNEQFF.

The J gene is TRBJ2-5, the V gene TRBV11-2, with TRBD2 as a possible D gene (6 bases). The CDR3 contains 15 residues. Trimming cost V 0 bases and J 5 bases, with 13 bases left between them. CDR1 SGHAT and CDR2 FQNNGV come from the germline V gene. CDR3 residues: CASSLDHRGMETQYF. CDR3 nucleotides: TGTGCCAGCAGCTTAGATCATCGGGGGATGGAGACCCAGTACTTC. The full variable domain, in which reference TRBV11-2 and TRBJ2-5 provide the parts outside the CDR3, is EAGVAQSPRYKIIEKRQSVAFWCNPISGHATLYWYQQILGQGPKLLIQFQNNGVVDDSQLPKDRFSAERLKGVDSTLKIQPAKLEDSAVYLCASSLDHRGMETQYFGPGTRLLVL.

The J gene is TRBJ2-1, the V gene TRBV29-1, with 8 bases matching TRBD1. With V trimmed by 4 bases and J by 12 bases, 14 bases remained unmatched. In germline, CDR1 is SQVTM, CDR2 ANQGSEA. CDR3 length equals 14 residues. The CDR3 DNA reads as TGCAGCGTTGTCGGCCAGGGGGCGCGAGTGGCGCAGTTCTTC. This gives the protein CSVVGQGARVAQFF.

The V and J genes are TRBV6-6 and TRBJ2-5; possibly TRBD2 for D (5 bases). V shed 5 bases and J shed 5 bases, with 15 bases lying between them. The CDR3 loop spans 14 amino acids. Germline V CDR1 and CDR2: MNHNY, SVGAGI (reference sequence). The CDR3 loop reads CASSVPGGQETQYF. The CDR3 coding sequence is TGTGCCAGCAGTGTGCCTGGAGGTCAGGAGACCCAGTACTTC.

This chain joins TRBV29-1 and TRBJ2-7, with a weak D call TRBD2 (5 bases). The germline gives CDR1 SQVTM, CDR2 ANQGSEA. Deletions cut 2 bases from V and 4 bases from J, with 12 bases between. This CDR3 is 13 amino acids long. CDR3 region: CSVELSGFYEQYF. The CDR3 DNA is TGCAGCGTTGAATTATCGGGATTTTACGAGCAGTACTTC.

The rearrangement joins TRBV6-6 to TRBJ2-7; TRBD1 agrees at 9 bases. The junction had 0 bases not matched to a gene; V was cut back by 0 bases and J by 3 bases. Germline V gene data show CDR1 as MNHNY and CDR2 as SVGAGI (reference sequence). This CDR3 is built from 14 residues. CDR3 nucleotides: TGTGCCAGCAGTTACTCGGACAGGGGCTACGAGCAGTACTTC. This gives the protein CASSYSDRGYEQYF.

V is TRBV15 and J is TRBJ2-1; maybe TRBD2 (6 bases). The CDR3 extends over 18 amino acids. Germline V gene sequence: CDR1 LNHNV, CDR2 YYDKDF (reference sequence). Trimming took off 3 bases at V and 1 base at J, with 19 bases between the two ends. This chain's CDR3 is CATSRGPRDSVSYNEQFF. CDR3 sequence (DNA): TGTGCCACCAGCAGGGGACCCCGGGACTCCGTGTCCTACAATGAGCAGTTCTTC.

V is TRBV6-1 and J is TRBJ2-7; a possible D gene is TRBD2 (7 bases). Trimming cost V 4 bases and J 6 bases, with 19 bases left between them. The CDR3 sequence is 15 residues long. CDR1 MNHNS and CDR2 SASEGT come from the germline V gene. The CDR3 DNA sequence: TGTGCCAGCAGTGTCGCGCGGGGGCCGGAAGGCGAGCAGTACTTC. Protein sequence: CASSVARGPEGEQYF.